Listed below are T cell receptor beta chains from one sample, sequenced in a study of cytomegalovirus exposure and HLA in healthy donors. Generated by immunoSEQ multiplex PCR, the TCRdb table keeps only in-frame clones and is missing some. The sample consists of 150,000 to 200,000 clones, around four fifths of them appearing once. The source material was PBMCs. Source of these receptors: a young man in good health and CMV-seropositive. CDR3s include the opening cysteine and the closing phenylalanine or tryptophan. Fields, in order: CDR3 protein, D gene, V gene, J gene. A D gene is named only where the DNA matches it firmly.

CASSQRDSSGANVLTF	TRBD1	TRBV18	TRBJ2-6
CASSLTAGTSTDTQYF	-	TRBV27	TRBJ2-3
CASSQGDSLSYEQYF	TRBD1	TRBV4-3	TRBJ2-7
CASSLGSGRSGANVLTF	-	TRBV11-3	TRBJ2-6
CASSDRDREQYF	TRBD1	TRBV19	TRBJ2-7
CASSLGVLGAGTDTQYF	-	TRBV7-9	TRBJ2-3
CASSGRGGASTDTQYF	TRBD2	TRBV9	TRBJ2-3
CASSESRRGFYYEQYF	-	TRBV10-1	TRBJ2-7
CASSDIRLAGGNEQFF	TRBD2	TRBV2	TRBJ2-1
CASSYSPNYGYTF	-	TRBV27	TRBJ1-2
CASSPGGGQGPYEQYF	-	TRBV7-6	TRBJ2-7